This section outlines one TCR beta chain sequence together with its context. These data are taken from a study of patients and donors after allogeneic stem cell transplantation. TCRdb re-called the RT-PCR reads with MiXCR, one entry per CDR3 protein. The sample lists roughly 230,000 distinct CDR3 sequences, around 14% occurring once. Specimen: blood, either unsorted or a sorted T cell fraction (not recorded which). The TCR sequence derives from a human donor who was either an allogeneic HSCT recipient or a stem cell or donor lymphocyte infusion donor (not recorded which). It is not recorded whose cells these are; they may come from a transplant donor.

The CDR3: CASSVASGGETQYF. As DNA, the CDR3 is TGTGCCAGCAGCGTAGCCAGCGGAGGCGAGACCCAGTACTTC. The chain links TRBV9 to TRBJ2-5; D possibly corresponds to TRBD2 (5 bases). This CDR3 has 14 amino acids. V was cut by 0 bases and J by 5 bases, with 11 bases left in between. The germline CDR1 and CDR2 sequences are SGDLS and YYNGEE.